This entry lists 20 T cell receptor beta chains sequenced from one sample in a study of T cell responses to AZD1222 COVID-19 vaccine. Sequencing was performed with immunoSEQ multiplex PCR; in TCRdb, only in-frame clones are kept and a portion is missing. The table records approximately 140,000 clones, about 91% of them present only once. The sequencing here drew on peripheral blood, taken on day 0 of AZD1222 vaccination. The source of these receptors is an adult in good health.

This chain uses TRBV18 with TRBJ1-5, with 7 bases aligning to TRBD1. This CDR3 is built from 15 residues. In germline, CDR1 is KGHSH, CDR2 LQKENI. J lost 6 bases, V lost 5 bases, and 10 bases had no gene match. The CDR3 region is CASSLVTGVSQPQHF. The DNA of the CDR3 is TGTGCCAGCTCATTGGTTACAGGGGTTTCTCAGCCCCAGCATTTT.

The rearrangement uses TRBV3-1 (or the pseudogene TRBV3-2) and TRBJ1-3, with 7 bases fitting TRBD1. Germline V gives CDR1 LGHDT, CDR2 YNNKEL (reference sequence). This CDR3 is built from 22 residues. The V segment lost 0 bases and the J segment 1 base; nucleotides outside the gene matches: 21. CDR3 DNA: TGTGCCAGCAGCCAAGATCGCCCGGACGCCAACAGGGGTACCCTATCTGGAAACACCATATATTTT. Amino acids: CASSQDRPDANRGTLSGNTIYF.

J is TRBJ1-2 and V is TRBV19; D not resolved. This CDR3 region has 16 residues. Germline assignment: CDR1 LNHDA and CDR2 SQIVND (reference sequence). V lost 6 bases and J 4 bases, leaving 21 bases between the germline ends. CDR3 sequence (DNA): TGTGCCAGTAGGAGGGCAAACGCACCCGGGCGCTATGGCTACACCTTC. Protein: CASRRANAPGRYGYTF.

The chain combines TRBV7-9 with TRBJ2-1; a possible D gene is TRBD1 (6 bases). Trimming took 4 bases from V and 9 from J, leaving 10 bases between them. Germline V gives CDR1 SEHNR, CDR2 FQNEAQ (reference sequence). The length of the CDR3 is 12 residues. The CDR3: CASSSTGSEQFF. CDR3 in DNA: TGTGCCAGCAGCTCCACAGGGAGTGAGCAGTTCTTC.

The V gene is TRBV5-1, the J gene TRBJ2-3; D is unresolved. Germline loops: CDR1 SGHRS, CDR2 YFSETQ. The CDR3 runs to 14 residues. The V end was cut by 6 bases, the J end by 0 bases, with 11 bases between. In DNA form, the CDR3 reads TGCGCCAGCACGAAGACATCTAGCACAGATACGCAGTATTTT. This sequence encodes CASTKTSSTDTQYF.

The chain joins TRBV5-6 to TRBJ2-2; possibly TRBD1 or TRBD2 for D (6 bases each). CDR1 is SGHDT and CDR2 is YYEEEE in the germline V gene. The CDR3 loop spans 19 amino acids. V dropped 2 bases and J dropped 6 bases, with 26 bases sitting between them. CDR3 bases: TGTGCCAGCAGCTTCCGAGGGGCCTACGGGGGACACGGGCCCGGGGAGCTGTTTTTT. Translation gives CASSFRGAYGGHGPGELFF.

V and J are TRBV29-1 and TRBJ1-2; TRBD1 matches 8 bases. CDR1 and CDR2 (germline): SQVTM, ANQGSEA. After removal of 8 bases from V and 4 bases from J, the junction contained 6 bases not matched to a gene. The CDR3 has 12 residues. The CDR3 loop is CSSRTGIYGYTF. CDR3 DNA sequence: TGCAGCTCCCGGACAGGGATCTATGGCTACACCTTC.

The rearrangement uses TRBV5-1 and TRBJ1-3; TRBD1 agrees at 9 bases. CDR1 SGHRS and CDR2 YFSETQ come from the germline V gene. With 4 bases clipped from V and 4 bases from J, the junction kept 9 bases outside the gene matches. The length of the CDR3 is 16 residues. Here the CDR3 DNA reads TGCGCCAGCAGCGCACAAGGACAGGGGCTCGGAAACACCATATATTTT. Protein product: CASSAQGQGLGNTIYF. The full variable domain, in which reference TRBV5-1 and TRBJ1-3 provide the parts outside the CDR3, is KAGVTQTPRYLIKTRGQQVTLSCSPISGHRSVSWYQQTPGQGLQFLFEYFSETQRNKGNFPGRFSGRQFSNSRSEMNVSTLELGDSALYLCASSAQGQGLGNTIYFGEGSWLTVV.

This clone was seen more than once but under ten times. The V gene is TRBV10-3, the J gene TRBJ2-1, with 12 bases that match TRBD2. Germline V gives CDR1 ENHRY, CDR2 SYGVKD. The ends lost 3 bases at V and 7 bases at J; junction bases unmatched: 4. CDR3 length: 15 amino acids. The CDR3 loop reads CAISDSSGGANEQFF. CDR3 DNA sequence: TGTGCCATCAGTGATTCTAGCGGGGGGGCTAATGAGCAGTTCTTC.

This rearrangement joins TRBV3-1 (or the pseudogene TRBV3-2) to TRBJ1-1; no clear D gene. Per the germline V gene, CDR1 is LGHDT and CDR2 is YNNKEL (reference sequence). The V end lost 1 base, the J end lost 6 bases, and 6 bases lay between the germline ends. The CDR3 is 12 amino acids. The CDR3 loop reads CASSQVSSEAFF. In nucleotides, the CDR3 is TGTGCCAGCAGCCAAGTTTCCTCTGAAGCTTTCTTT.

The chain recombines TRBV3-1 (or the pseudogene TRBV3-2) with TRBJ1-1; maybe TRBD1 (5 bases). The CDR3 has 14 amino acids. V dropped 4 bases and J dropped 0 bases, with 9 bases sitting between them. CDR1 and CDR2 (germline): LGHDT, YNNKEL (reference sequence). In DNA, the CDR3 is TGTGCCAGCAGCCGTGGGGACTTGAACACTGAAGCTTTCTTT. It translates to CASSRGDLNTEAFF.

V is TRBV27 and J is TRBJ2-7; no definite D call. Germline CDR1 and CDR2: MNHEY and SMNVEV (reference sequence). Trimming took off 1 base at V and 4 bases at J, with 8 bases between the two ends. The CDR3 contains 13 residues. CDR3 bases: TGTGCCAGCAGTTTATATATGGAATACGAGCAGTACTTC. Its protein product is CASSLYMEYEQYF.

The chain employs TRBV2 and TRBJ1-2; no clear D. The V gene lost 4 bases and the J gene lost 8 bases, with 11 bases spanning the gap. Germline V gives CDR1 SNHLY, CDR2 FYNNEI. The CDR3 totals 12 residues. CDR3 bases: TGTGCCAGCAGTGCTCCGCCGGGGGGCTACACCTTC. Amino acid sequence: CASSAPPGGYTF.

This clone was seen once. The CDR3 nucleotides are TGTGCCACCAGCAGAGTTCAAGGGGATGGGAATCAGCCCCAGCATTTT. The encoded protein is CATSRVQGDGNQPQHF. This sequence joins TRBV15 and TRBJ1-5; perhaps TRBD1 as D (5 bases). Germline CDR1 LNHNV, CDR2 YYDKDF (reference sequence). Trimming shortened V by 1 base and J by 4 bases, and 14 bases separated the two germline ends. The CDR3 consists of 16 residues.

V is TRBV4-1 and J is TRBJ2-7, with 9 bases that match TRBD2. The CDR3 is 14 residues long. CDR1 MGHRA and CDR2 YSYEKL come from the germline V gene. The junction had 6 bases not matched to a gene; V was cut back by 0 bases and J by 9 bases. The CDR3 here is CASSQEAGGRLQYF. CDR3 nucleotides: TGCGCCAGCAGCCAAGAAGCGGGGGGCAGGCTGCAGTACTTC.

The rearrangement joins TRBV19 to TRBJ1-5; TRBD1 matches 11 bases. Germline CDR1 is LNHDA and CDR2 is SQIVND (reference sequence). The CDR3 covers 18 residues. Unmatched junction bases numbered 7, after V lost 1 base and J lost 2 bases. This chain's CDR3 is CASSIARTGGSGNQPQHF. The CDR3 DNA sequence: TGTGCCAGTAGTATAGCCCGGACAGGGGGCTCTGGCAATCAGCCCCAGCATTTT.

This chain connects TRBV6-6 to TRBJ2-7; D possibly corresponds to TRBD1 (6 bases). CDR3 length equals 16 residues. The germline CDR1 and CDR2 sequences are MNHNY and SVGAGI (reference sequence). The V gene lost 6 bases and the J gene lost 2 bases, with 20 bases spanning the gap. Here the CDR3 reads CASSPFGGQRTYEQYF. The CDR3 coding sequence is TGTGCCAGCAGCCCCTTTGGCGGACAGAGAACCTACGAGCAGTACTTC.

In nucleotides, the CDR3 is TGCGCCAGCAGCCTCACCCCGGGACAGGGCGGAAACACCATATATTTT. Protein sequence: CASSLTPGQGGNTIYF. The genes are TRBV5-1 and TRBJ1-3; 9 bases fit TRBD1. In germline, CDR1 is SGHRS, CDR2 YFSETQ. Unmatched junction bases numbered 9, after V lost 4 bases and J lost 4 bases. The CDR3 covers 16 residues. Complete variable domain (other parts from reference TRBV5-1 and TRBJ1-3): KAGVTQTPRYLIKTRGQQVTLSCSPISGHRSVSWYQQTPGQGLQFLFEYFSETQRNKGNFPGRFSGRQFSNSRSEMNVSTLELGDSALYLCASSLTPGQGGNTIYFGEGSWLTVV.

This chain links TRBV5-1 with TRBJ1-1; the D is unclear. The ends were cut back, 2 bases at V and 0 bases at J, with 2 bases in the middle. There are 12 residues in the CDR3. Germline values: CDR1 SGHRS, CDR2 YFSETQ. The CDR3 coding sequence is TGCGCCAGCAGCTTCATGAACACTGAAGCTTTCTTT. Protein product: CASSFMNTEAFF.

V is TRBV25-1 and J is TRBJ1-3; 7 nucleotides match TRBD1. Trimming cost V 7 bases and J 4 bases; bases outside gene matches: 4. This CDR3 has 13 residues. From germline, CDR1 is MGHDK and CDR2 SYGVNS. The CDR3 protein is CASNRGIGNTIYF. CDR3 bases: TGTGCCAGCAACAGGGGAATCGGAAACACCATATATTTT.